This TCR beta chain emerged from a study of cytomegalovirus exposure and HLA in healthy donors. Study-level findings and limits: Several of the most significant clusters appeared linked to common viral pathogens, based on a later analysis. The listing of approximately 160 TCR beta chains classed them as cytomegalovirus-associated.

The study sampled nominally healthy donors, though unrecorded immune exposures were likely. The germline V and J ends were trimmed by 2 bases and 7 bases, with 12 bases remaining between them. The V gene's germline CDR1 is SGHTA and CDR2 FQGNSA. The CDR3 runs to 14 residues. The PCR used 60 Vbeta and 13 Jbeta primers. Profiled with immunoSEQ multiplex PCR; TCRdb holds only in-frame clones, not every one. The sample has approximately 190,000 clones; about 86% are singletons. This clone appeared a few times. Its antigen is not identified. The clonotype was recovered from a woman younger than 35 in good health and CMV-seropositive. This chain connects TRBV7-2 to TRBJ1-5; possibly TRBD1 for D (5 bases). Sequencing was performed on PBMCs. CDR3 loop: CASSLKSGRQPQHF. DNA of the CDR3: TGTGCCAGCAGCTTAAAATCAGGGCGGCAGCCCCAGCATTTT.